One sample yielded the 20 T cell receptor beta chains listed below, sequenced in a study of CD8 T cells in ankylosing spondylitis. Overall study findings and caveats: Blood of patients with ankylosing spondylitis appeared to be characterized by a TCR beta motif of several highly homologous variants.

TCRdb recomputed calls from the 5' RACE reads with MiXCR, one row per CDR3 protein. The profile shows fewer than 400,000 distinct CDR3 sequences, around 20% of them singletons. Antigens of these TCRs are unknown. What was sequenced was blood, either unsorted or a sorted T cell fraction (not recorded which). These receptors originate from a male donor with ankylosing spondylitis.

V is TRBV25-1 and J is TRBJ2-7; possibly TRBD2 for D (6 bases). This CDR3 contains 15 residues. V lost 1 base and J lost 5, with 15 bases in between. Looked up from germline, CDR1 is MGHDK and CDR2 is SYGVNS. The CDR3 protein is CASSEFPGEVNEQYF. CDR3 DNA: TGTGCCAGCAGTGAATTTCCCGGGGAGGTCAACGAGCAGTACTTC.

J is TRBJ1-6 and V is TRBV20-1; the match to TRBD1 covers 7 bases. Germline loops: CDR1 DFQATT, CDR2 SNEGSKA (reference sequence). There are 13 residues in the CDR3. V trimming: 5 bases; J trimming: 10 bases; junction bases outside the gene matches: 8. CDR3 in DNA: TGCAGTGCTCGGGGACAGATCGACTCACCCCTCCACTTT. Protein sequence: CSARGQIDSPLHF.

This chain links TRBV5-1 with TRBJ2-7, with D perhaps matching TRBD2 (5 bases). Germline lookup yields CDR1 SGHRS and CDR2 YFSETQ. This CDR3 comprises 13 residues. Trimming took 5 bases from V and 9 from J, leaving 18 bases between them. The CDR3 here is CASRRPGIEGQYF. CDR3 sequence (DNA): TGCGCCAGCAGGCGCCCCGGGATCGAAGGGCAGTACTTC.

The chain carries TRBV12-3 or TRBV12-4 and TRBJ1-4; D gene ambiguous. The CDR3 length is 12 residues. Deletions cut 3 bases from V and 8 bases from J, with 7 bases between. CDR3 protein: CASSFPSEKLFF. The CDR3 DNA reads TGTGCCAGCAGTTTTCCATCAGAAAAACTGTTTTTT.

This rearrangement joins TRBV24-1 to TRBJ1-5, with a tentative D call TRBD1 (5 bases). Deletions cut 4 bases from V and 4 bases from J, with 16 bases between. The CDR3 is 16 amino acids. Per germline, CDR1 KGHDR and CDR2 SFDVKD. The CDR3 is CATSDPQRGQNQPQHF. The DNA for the CDR3 is TGTGCCACCAGTGACCCGCAGCGGGGCCAAAATCAGCCCCAGCATTTT.

This clonotype was counted only a few times. The chain employs TRBV5-1 and TRBJ1-1; TRBD1 matches at 9 bases. Germline CDR1 reads SGHRS; CDR2 reads YFSETQ. The CDR3 sequence is 14 residues long. J lost 4 bases, V lost 4 bases, and 5 bases had no gene match. CDR3 region: CASSLDRGITEAFF. The CDR3 DNA follows: TGCGCCAGCAGCCTGGACAGGGGAATCACTGAAGCTTTCTTT.

V is TRBV20-1 and J is TRBJ1-1, with D unclear. There are 13 residues in the CDR3. V was trimmed by 5 bases and J by 5 bases, leaving 15 bases between them. Germline lookup yields CDR1 DFQATT and CDR2 SNEGSKA (reference sequence). The CDR3 DNA reads as TGCAGTGCTGTAGGGCCCGCCGGGACTGAAGCTTTCTTT. Protein product: CSAVGPAGTEAFF.

The V and J genes are TRBV5-1 and TRBJ1-1; tentatively, D is TRBD1 (5 bases). V was cut by 3 bases and J by 4 bases, with 13 bases left in between. Germline V gene data show CDR1 as SGHRS and CDR2 as YFSETQ. This CDR3 spans 14 amino acids. The DNA of the CDR3 is TGCGCCAGCAGCTGGGGACGCGAGGGCACTGAAGCTTTCTTT. It encodes CASSWGREGTEAFF.

This clonotype was recorded at least ten times. The chain employs TRBV12-3 or TRBV12-4 and TRBJ1-5; the D is unclear. The V end was cut by 2 bases, the J end by 1 base, with 6 bases between. CDR3 length: 14 amino acids. For the CDR3, the DNA is TGTGCCAGCAGTTTAAGTCAGAGCAATCAGCCCCAGCATTTT. Its translation: CASSLSQSNQPQHF.

The rearrangement links TRBV5-1 to TRBJ2-3; tentative D call: TRBD1 (6 bases). Trimming took 0 bases from V and 4 from J, leaving 15 bases between them. The CDR3 sequence is 16 residues long. From germline, CDR1 is SGHRS and CDR2 YFSETQ. The CDR3 loop is CASSLVGDRTSDTQYF. DNA for the CDR3: TGCGCCAGCAGCTTGGTCGGCGACAGGACCTCAGATACGCAGTATTTT.

The J gene is TRBJ2-2, the V gene TRBV4-1, with D tentatively TRBD2 (5 bases). Germline loops: CDR1 MGHRA, CDR2 YSYEKL. The CDR3 contains 15 residues. The V end was cut by 0 bases, the J end by 5 bases, with 10 bases between. The CDR3 DNA reads as TGCGCCAGCAGCCAAGATTACGGGGTTACCGGGGAGCTGTTTTTT. Protein sequence: CASSQDYGVTGELFF.

This clonotype was counted many times. The gene calls are TRBV6-5 and TRBJ2-7; 11 bases align to TRBD2. CDR3 size: 15 residues. The trim removed 4 bases at V and 5 bases at J, leaving 7 bases unmatched. CDR1 and CDR2 from the germline V gene are MNHEY and SVGAGI. This CDR3 reads CASSSLAGGSHEQYF. DNA for the CDR3: TGTGCCAGCAGTTCTCTAGCGGGAGGTTCCCACGAGCAGTACTTC.

This chain connects TRBV28 to TRBJ2-7; 7 bases map to TRBD2. Germline-derived CDR1 and CDR2 are MDHEN and SYDVKM. The CDR3 runs 15 residues. After removal of 1 base from V and 0 bases from J, the junction contained 3 bases not matched to a gene. The CDR3, as DNA: TGTGCCAGCAGTTTATTTGGCGGGAGCTCCTACGAGCAGTACTTC. Translating gives CASSLFGGSSYEQYF.

The chain links TRBV20-1 to TRBJ1-1; D gene unclear. This CDR3 has 10 residues. V shed 6 bases and J shed 5 bases, with 7 bases lying between them. Germline-derived CDR1 and CDR2 are DFQATT and SNEGSKA (reference sequence). CDR3 sequence (DNA): TGCAGTGCCTTTAGGACTGAAGCTTTCTTT. This codes for CSAFRTEAFF.

This clonotype came up many times. CDR3 nucleotide sequence: TGCGCCAGCAGCTTCCTGGGACAGGGCGCAGATACGCAGTATTTT. Protein: CASSFLGQGADTQYF. The rearrangement uses TRBV5-1 and TRBJ2-3; 9 positions agree with TRBD1. This CDR3 region has 15 residues. Germline CDR1 reads SGHRS; CDR2 reads YFSETQ. V lost 2 bases, J lost 4 bases, and 5 bases stayed unmatched.

This clonotype was counted only a few times. The chain employs TRBV2 and TRBJ1-4, with 9 bases fitting TRBD1. J was trimmed by 7 bases and V by 6 bases; bases with no gene match: 9. The CDR3 extends over 15 amino acids. Germline lookup yields CDR1 SNHLY and CDR2 FYNNEI. The CDR3, as DNA: TGTGCCAGCAGCCCGGACAGGGGAAGTGGTGAAAAACTGTTTTTT. Translated: CASSPDRGSGEKLFF. The complete variable domain, with remaining parts taken from reference TRBV2 and TRBJ1-4, reads EPEVTQTPSHQVTQMGQEVILRCVPISNHLYFYWYRQILGQKVEFLVSFYNNEISEKSEIFDDQFSVERPDGSNFTLKIRSTKLEDSAMYFCASSPDRGSGEKLFFGSGTQLSVL.

This clonotype has more than one count but fewer than ten. The chain has TRBV28 and TRBJ2-7; possible D gene TRBD1, 6 bases. V was pared by 5 bases and J by 2 bases, with 16 bases between. There are 15 residues in the CDR3. Germline assignment: CDR1 MDHEN and CDR2 SYDVKM. The DNA for the CDR3 is TGTGCCAGCAGTCCAAGTGGGGGCAGGACCTACGAGCAGTACTTC. This gives the protein CASSPSGGRTYEQYF.

The chain uses TRBV19 and TRBJ2-2; D is possibly TRBD2 (6 bases). The CDR3 spans 15 residues. Between the trimmed V and J ends, which lost 7 bases and 4 bases, there was a span of 16 bases. Germline V gives CDR1 LNHDA, CDR2 SQIVND (reference sequence). The CDR3 coding sequence is TGTGCCAGTACCCCCCGGAGGGGAGGCACCGGGGAGCTGTTTTTT. Encoded protein: CASTPRRGGTGELFF.

There are a few counts of this clonotype. This sequence joins TRBV28 and TRBJ2-1; tentative D call: TRBD2 (6 bases). The length of the CDR3 is 14 residues. CDR1 is MDHEN and CDR2 is SYDVKM in the germline V gene. V lost 5 bases and J lost 5, with 13 bases in between. DNA for the CDR3: TGTGCCAGCAGTACCTCGGGGGTACACAATGAGCAGTTCTTC. Translation: CASSTSGVHNEQFF.

V usage is TRBV5-1 and J usage is TRBJ2-3, with 11 bases lining up with TRBD2. Losses at the gene ends were 0 bases for V and 3 bases for J; bases not matched to a gene: 6. The CDR3 consists of 17 residues. Germline CDR1 reads SGHRS; CDR2 reads YFSETQ. The CDR3 coding sequence is TGCGCCAGCAGCTTGGGGCTAGCGGGAGGTTGGACAGATACGCAGTATTTT. Its translation: CASSLGLAGGWTDTQYF. Filled out from reference TRBV5-1 and TRBJ2-3, the complete variable domain reads KAGVTQTPRYLIKTRGQQVTLSCSPISGHRSVSWYQQTPGQGLQFLFEYFSETQRNKGNFPGRFSGRQFSNSRSEMNVSTLELGDSALYLCASSLGLAGGWTDTQYFGPGTRLTVL.